This entry is about one T cell receptor beta chain. The target antigen is unknown. This sample stems from a study of cytomegalovirus exposure and HLA in healthy donors. In the PCR, 60 Vbeta and 13 Jbeta primers were used. Original methodology: In a later analysis, around 11 million of approximately 81 million unique beta chains occurred in at least two donors. TCRdb keeps only in-frame clones here, not all; method: immunoSEQ multiplex PCR. V, J and clone size are those of that table, while D and trimming were read from the DNA. The table lists 55,000 to 65,000 clones, 80% of them singletons. Findings and limits, study-wide: Upon later analysis, TCR association rates were observed to vary by HLA locus, being highest for DRB1 and lowest for HLA-C. Analysis was performed later, and it showed HLA-associated TCR beta chains to be more clonally expanded than equally common others. A reported reduction in N-insertions relative to the roughly 700-donor mean was seen in an Asian-associated ancestry cluster in a later analysis.

The CDR3 loop spans 13 amino acids. Between the trimmed V and J ends, which lost 1 base and 2 bases, there was a span of 8 bases. Germline CDR1 is GTSNPN and CDR2 is SVGIG (reference sequence). The receptor comes from a male donor in good health and CMV-seronegative. The chain links TRBV30 to TRBJ1-1; D unresolved. Material for sequencing was PBMCs. The CDR3 loop is CAWSGRYNTEAFF. CDR3 in DNA: TGTGCCTGGAGTGGGAGGTATAACACTGAAGCTTTCTTT.